The 21 T cell receptor beta chains below all came from one sample that was sequenced in a study of blood T cell repertoires in COVID-19. The repertoire was sequenced with immunoSEQ multiplex PCR; TCRdb's copy has only in-frame clones and lacks some. The sample holds about 480,000 clones; around nine tenths are singletons and the top ten take roughly 2%. Sequenced material: PBMCs or T cells enriched from blood (not recorded which). The receptors were gathered from a woman between 18 and 30 years old with acute COVID-19.

V is TRBV6-5 and J is TRBJ2-1; 11 nucleotides line up with TRBD1. The CDR3 runs to 14 residues. Per germline, CDR1 MNHEY and CDR2 SVGAGI. V dropped 7 bases and J dropped 4; count of bases not matched to a gene: 3. The DNA for the CDR3 is TGTGCCAGCAATGGACAGGGGGCATACAATGAGCAGTTCTTC. It translates to CASNGQGAYNEQFF.

The chain links TRBV27 to TRBJ1-5, with D perhaps TRBD1 (5 bases). Germline CDR1 reads MNHEY; CDR2 reads SMNVEV (reference sequence). Between the trimmed V and J ends, which lost 3 bases and 5 bases, there was a span of 23 bases. The length of the CDR3 is 18 residues. CDR3 bases: TGTGCCAGCAGTTTGGCGTCTGGCTCGGGCAGGGCTGATCAGCCCCAGCATTTT. It is translated as CASSLASGSGRADQPQHF.

The chain couples TRBV2 to TRBJ2-3; 11 bases fit TRBD2. V shed 5 bases and J 3 bases; nucleotides not matched to a gene: 4. Germline CDR1 reads SNHLY; CDR2 reads FYNNEI. The CDR3 has 15 residues. The CDR3 here is CASSSRTSGTDTQYF. The CDR3 DNA is TGTGCCAGCAGTTCCCGGACTAGCGGGACAGATACGCAGTATTTT.

Notes on this clone: Other DNA sequences from this sample encode an identical CDR3 as well. This chain links TRBV11-2 with TRBJ2-3; no firm D call. Germline loops: CDR1 SGHAT, CDR2 FQNNGV. This CDR3 spans 11 amino acids. V lost 5 bases to trimming and J lost 2 bases, with 2 bases between them. The DNA for the CDR3 is TGTGCCAGCAGCCTCACAGATACGCAGTATTTT. Encoded protein: CASSLTDTQYF. Filled out from reference TRBV11-2 and TRBJ2-3, the complete variable domain reads EAGVAQSPRYKIIEKRQSVAFWCNPISGHATLYWYQQILGQGPKLLIQFQNNGVVDDSQLPKDRFSAERLKGVDSTLKIQPAKLEDSAVYLCASSLTDTQYFGPGTRLTVL.

V gene TRBV10-1 combines with J gene TRBJ2-1, with D uncertain. Per the germline V gene, CDR1 is WNHNN and CDR2 is SYGVQD (reference sequence). V was shortened by 2 bases and J by 0 bases, with 11 bases between the two germline ends. This CDR3 is 16 amino acids long. The CDR3: CASSEITWSSYNEQFF. Here the CDR3 DNA reads TGCGCCAGCAGTGAGATTACCTGGAGCTCCTACAATGAGCAGTTCTTC.

This clone has a single count. The rearrangement joins TRBV6-1 to TRBJ1-4, with 7 bases matching TRBD1. Looked up from germline, CDR1 is MNHNS and CDR2 is SASEGT. The V segment lost 3 bases and the J segment 8 bases; nucleotides outside the gene matches: 6. There are 14 residues in the CDR3. CDR3 nucleotide sequence: TGTGCCAGCAGTGACGCTATCAGGGGGGAAAAACTGTTTTTT. Its translation: CASSDAIRGEKLFF.

This chain links TRBV21-1 with TRBJ1-5; the table calls TRBD1, which could not be checked here. TRBV21-1 corresponds to a pseudogene. The CDR3 covers 17 residues. CDR3 sequence (DNA): TGTGCCAGCAGCAACTTTTTGGACAGGATGGTTATGCAGCCCCAGCATTTT. Its translation: CASSNFLDRMVMQPQHF.

This sequence joins TRBV7-2 and TRBJ1-3, with D hard to call. Looked up from germline, CDR1 is SGHTA and CDR2 is FQGNSA. This CDR3 region has 14 residues. Between the trimmed V and J ends, which lost 4 bases and 4 bases, there was a span of 11 bases. As DNA, the CDR3 is TGTGCCAGCAGCTCAGAGGGTGGAGGAAACACCATATATTTT. The encoded protein is CASSSEGGGNTIYF.

This sequence joins TRBV7-2 and TRBJ1-1, with D maybe TRBD1 (6 bases). The CDR3 is 16 amino acids. Trimming left V 2 bases short and J 5 bases short, with 18 bases between. Per the germline V gene, CDR1 is SGHTA and CDR2 is FQGNSA. CDR3 bases: TGTGCCAGCAGCTTACGAGTGATCACAGGGCGAACTGAAGCTTTCTTT. It specifies CASSLRVITGRTEAFF.

This clone was seen a single time. Other DNA variants within this sample encode the same CDR3. The genes are TRBV5-1 and TRBJ1-6; no firm D call. Trimming shortened V by 0 bases and J by 0 bases, and 7 bases separated the two germline ends. This CDR3 is built from 16 residues. Germline-derived CDR1 and CDR2 are SGHRS and YFSETQ. CDR3 residues: CASSLAGSSYNSPLHF. The DNA of the CDR3 is TGCGCCAGCAGCTTGGCGGGGAGCTCCTATAATTCACCCCTCCACTTT.

This CDR3 is CSASWVNRETQYF. Here the CDR3 DNA reads TGCAGTGCTAGTTGGGTGAACAGGGAGACCCAGTACTTC. The rearrangement uses TRBV20-1 and TRBJ2-5; D might be TRBD1 (5 bases). The CDR3 is made up of 13 amino acids. Trimming cost V 3 bases and J 5 bases, with 13 bases left between them. Per germline, CDR1 DFQATT and CDR2 SNEGSKA (reference sequence).

This clone occurred a few times. The V gene is TRBV6-5, the J gene TRBJ1-5, with 7 bases matching TRBD1. The CDR3 contains 15 residues. With V trimmed by 8 bases and J by 3 bases, 10 bases remained unmatched. CDR1 and CDR2 from the germline V gene are MNHEY and SVGAGI. This chain's CDR3 is CASGPDRDANQPQHF. Written as DNA, the CDR3 is TGTGCCAGCGGGCCCGACAGGGATGCCAATCAGCCCCAGCATTTT.

This chain uses TRBV18 with TRBJ1-5; tentative D call: TRBD1 (6 bases). Germline CDR1 and CDR2: KGHSH and LQKENI. Trimming shortened V by 2 bases and J by 6 bases, and 11 bases separated the two germline ends. The CDR3 length is 14 residues. CDR3 loop: CASSPIQGTQPQHF. As DNA, the CDR3 is TGTGCCAGCTCACCAATTCAGGGGACTCAGCCCCAGCATTTT.

Note on this clone: An end of the junction does not agree with germline; a read error may underlie this. This chain uses TRBV7-7 with TRBJ2-5, with 7 positions matching TRBD1. This CDR3 is built from 17 residues. Germline V gene sequence: CDR1 SSHAT, CDR2 FNYEAQ (reference sequence). The CDR3 loop reads CASSLDHNRGLPETQYF. The DNA of the CDR3 is TGTGCTAGCAGCTTAGATCATAACAGGGGTCTCCCAGAGACCCAGTACTTC.

The chain uses TRBV9 and TRBJ2-7; 9 bases are shared with TRBD2. This CDR3 is 14 amino acids long. Germline V gene data show CDR1 as SGDLS and CDR2 as YYNGEE. The V and J ends lost 0 bases and 5 bases, in that order; junction bases with no gene match: 3. CDR3 sequence: CASSVDPSGDEQYF. The DNA of the CDR3 is TGTGCCAGCAGCGTAGACCCTAGCGGGGACGAGCAGTACTTC.

The chain employs TRBV7-2 and TRBJ1-5, with a possible D match to TRBD1 (5 bases). Trimming left V 1 base short and J 0 bases short, with 7 bases between. Germline values: CDR1 SGHTA, CDR2 FQGNSA. CDR3 length: 15 amino acids. In DNA form, the CDR3 reads TGTGCCAGCAGCTTAGGACAGTATAGCAATCAGCCCCAGCATTTT. This encodes CASSLGQYSNQPQHF.

This clone was observed once. The genes are TRBV5-1 and TRBJ1-2; possibly TRBD1 for D (5 bases). The V gene lost 2 bases and the J gene lost 2 bases, with 10 bases spanning the gap. Germline V gene lookup returns CDR1 SGHRS and CDR2 YFSETQ. The length of the CDR3 is 14 residues. The CDR3 here is CASSLGDFNYGYTF. In DNA, the CDR3 is TGCGCCAGCAGCTTAGGGGATTTCAACTATGGCTACACCTTC.

The count of this clone is one. This chain connects TRBV19 to TRBJ2-1; 12 positions agree with TRBD2. Unmatched junction bases numbered 2, after V lost 3 bases and J lost 5 bases. The CDR3 is 15 residues long. Germline V CDR1 and CDR2: LNHDA, SQIVND (reference sequence). As DNA, the CDR3 is TGTGCCAGTAGTATTCTAGCGGGGGGGCACAATGAGCAGTTCTTC. Protein sequence: CASSILAGGHNEQFF. The variable domain in full, completed from reference TRBV19 and TRBJ2-1, reads DGGITQSPKYLFRKEGQNVTLSCEQNLNHDAMYWYRQDPGQGLRLIYYSQIVNDFQKGDIAEGYSVSREKKESFPLTVTSAQKNPTAFYLCASSILAGGHNEQFFGPGTRLTVL.

The CDR3 sequence is CASLPEVAGGYQFF. CDR3 in DNA: TGTGCCAGCCTCCCGGAGGTAGCGGGAGGATACCAGTTCTTC. V and J are TRBV2 and TRBJ2-1; 10 positions agree with TRBD2. This CDR3 is 14 amino acids long. Looked up from germline, CDR1 is SNHLY and CDR2 is FYNNEI. With V trimmed by 8 bases and J by 13 bases, 14 bases remained unmatched. The full variable domain, with the rest looked up from reference TRBV2 and TRBJ2-1, is EPEVTQTPSHQVTQMGQEVILRCVPISNHLYFYWYRQILGQKVEFLVSFYNNEISEKSEIFDDQFSVERPDGSNFTLKIRSTKLEDSAMYFCASLPEVAGGYQFFGPGTRLTVL.

The genes are TRBV28 and TRBJ1-2, with 9 bases matching TRBD1. CDR3 length equals 14 residues. Looked up from germline, CDR1 is MDHEN and CDR2 is SYDVKM. With 4 bases clipped from V and 5 bases from J, the junction kept 5 bases outside the gene matches. DNA of the CDR3: TGTGCCAGCAGTTCACAACAGGGGGCATATGGCTACACCTTC. This encodes CASSSQQGAYGYTF.

The chain recombines TRBV7-9 with TRBJ1-1; D perhaps matches TRBD1 (5 bases). V was shortened by 0 bases and J by 0 bases, with 8 bases between the two germline ends. The CDR3 runs to 15 residues. Germline CDR1 reads SEHNR; CDR2 reads FQNEAQ (reference sequence). The CDR3 bases are TGTGCCAGCAGCTTAGCCCAGGGTGTGAACACTGAAGCTTTCTTT. Protein: CASSLAQGVNTEAFF.